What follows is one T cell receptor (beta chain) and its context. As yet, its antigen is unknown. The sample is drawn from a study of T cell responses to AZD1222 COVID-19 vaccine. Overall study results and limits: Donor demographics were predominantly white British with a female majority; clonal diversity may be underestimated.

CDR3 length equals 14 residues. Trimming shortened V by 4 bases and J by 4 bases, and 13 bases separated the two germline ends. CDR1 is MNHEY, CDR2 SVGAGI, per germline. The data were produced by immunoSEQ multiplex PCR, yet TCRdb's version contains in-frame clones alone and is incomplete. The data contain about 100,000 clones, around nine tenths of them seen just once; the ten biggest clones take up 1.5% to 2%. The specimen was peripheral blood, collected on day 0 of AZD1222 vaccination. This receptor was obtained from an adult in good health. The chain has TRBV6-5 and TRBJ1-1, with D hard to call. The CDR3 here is CASSSPDSGTEAFF. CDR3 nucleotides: TGTGCCAGCAGTTCACCCGACTCTGGCACTGAAGCTTTCTTT.